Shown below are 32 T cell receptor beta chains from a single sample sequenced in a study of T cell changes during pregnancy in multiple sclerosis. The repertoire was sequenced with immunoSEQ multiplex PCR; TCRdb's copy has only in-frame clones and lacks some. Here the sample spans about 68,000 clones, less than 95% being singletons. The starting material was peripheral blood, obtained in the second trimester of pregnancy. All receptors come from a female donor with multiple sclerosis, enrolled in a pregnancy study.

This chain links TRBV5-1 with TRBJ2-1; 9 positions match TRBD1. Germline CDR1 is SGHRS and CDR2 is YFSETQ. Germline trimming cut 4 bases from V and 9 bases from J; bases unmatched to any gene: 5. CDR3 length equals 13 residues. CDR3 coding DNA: TGCGCCAGCAGCGCCGGGACAGGGAGTGAGCAGTTCTTC. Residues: CASSAGTGSEQFF.

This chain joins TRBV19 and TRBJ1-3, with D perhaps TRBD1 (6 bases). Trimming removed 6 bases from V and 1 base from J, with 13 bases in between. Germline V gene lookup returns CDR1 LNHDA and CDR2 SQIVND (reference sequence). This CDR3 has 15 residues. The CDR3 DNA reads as TGTGCCAGTAGAACCGCCACAGGGTCTGGAAACACCATATATTTT. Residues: CASRTATGSGNTIYF.

The CDR3 spells CASSLDPSGGYTF. The CDR3 nucleotides are TGTGCCAGCAGCTTGGACCCTTCGGGTGGCTACACCTTC. The chain is built from TRBV5-4 and TRBJ1-2; D not resolved. Trimming stripped 0 bases from V and 7 bases from J, with 10 bases between. The germline V gene encodes CDR1 SGHNT and CDR2 YYREEE (reference sequence). This CDR3 has 13 residues.

DNA of the CDR3: TGTGCCAGCCGACAAGCGGGGGGGCGGTACGAGCAGTACTTC. It specifies CASRQAGGRYEQYF. The chain has TRBV5-8 and TRBJ2-7, with 10 positions matching TRBD2. This CDR3 contains 14 residues. The V and J ends lost 7 bases and 4 bases, in that order; junction bases with no gene match: 8. CDR1 is SGHTS, CDR2 YDEGEE, per germline.

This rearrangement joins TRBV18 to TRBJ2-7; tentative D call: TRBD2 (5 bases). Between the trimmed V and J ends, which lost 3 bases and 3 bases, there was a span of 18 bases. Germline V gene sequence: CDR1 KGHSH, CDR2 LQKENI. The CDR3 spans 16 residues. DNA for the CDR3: TGTGCCAGCTCACCGTCCCCAGAGCCTCGGGGCTACGAGCAGTACTTC. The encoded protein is CASSPSPEPRGYEQYF.

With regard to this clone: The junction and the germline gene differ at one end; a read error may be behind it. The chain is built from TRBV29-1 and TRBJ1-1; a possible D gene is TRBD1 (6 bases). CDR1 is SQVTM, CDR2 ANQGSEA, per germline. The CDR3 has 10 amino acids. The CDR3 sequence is CSGERQEAFF. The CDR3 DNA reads TGCAGCGGTGAAAGACAGGAGGCTTTCTTT.

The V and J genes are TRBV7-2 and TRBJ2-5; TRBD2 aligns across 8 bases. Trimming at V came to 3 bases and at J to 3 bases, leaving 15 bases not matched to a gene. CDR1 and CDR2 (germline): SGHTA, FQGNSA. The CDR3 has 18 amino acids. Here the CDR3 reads CASSFFKGISGGKETQYF. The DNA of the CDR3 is TGTGCCAGCAGCTTCTTCAAGGGGATCAGCGGGGGAAAAGAGACCCAGTACTTC.

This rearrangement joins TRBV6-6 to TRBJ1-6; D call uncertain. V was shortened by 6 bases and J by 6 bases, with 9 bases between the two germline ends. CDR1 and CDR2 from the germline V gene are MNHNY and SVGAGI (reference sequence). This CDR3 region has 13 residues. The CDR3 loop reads CASRWEGNSPLHF. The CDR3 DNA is TGTGCCAGCAGATGGGAGGGTAATTCACCCCTCCACTTT.

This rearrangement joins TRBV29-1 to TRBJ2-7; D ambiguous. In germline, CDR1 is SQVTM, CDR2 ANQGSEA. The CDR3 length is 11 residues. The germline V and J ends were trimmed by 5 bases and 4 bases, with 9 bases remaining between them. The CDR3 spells CSVMSVYEQYF. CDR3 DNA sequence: TGCAGCGTTATGTCTGTTTACGAGCAGTACTTC.

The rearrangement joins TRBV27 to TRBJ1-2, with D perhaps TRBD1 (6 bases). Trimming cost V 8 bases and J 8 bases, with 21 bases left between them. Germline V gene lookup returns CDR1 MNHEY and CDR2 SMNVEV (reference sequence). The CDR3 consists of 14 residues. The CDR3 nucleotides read TGTGCCAGCTCCTCGGGACACTTTGCAGGAGGCTACACCTTC. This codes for CASSSGHFAGGYTF.

CDR3 protein: CASSPGQGEGEQFF. CDR3 bases: TGTGCCAGCAGCCCCGGACAGGGGGAGGGGGAGCAGTTCTTC. J is TRBJ2-1 and V is TRBV7-2, with TRBD1 matching 10 bases. The CDR3 contains 14 residues. Per the germline V gene, CDR1 is SGHTA and CDR2 is FQGNSA. J was trimmed by 10 bases and V by 5 bases; bases with no gene match: 8.

In DNA form, the CDR3 reads TGTGCCAGCAGCTGGCACAGCAACGGTGAAGCTTTCTTT. Amino acid sequence: CASSWHSNGEAFF. The V call is TRBV5-6, the J call TRBJ1-1; D is uncertain. Germline CDR1 reads SGHDT; CDR2 reads YYEEEE. The CDR3 contains 13 residues. The V end lost 3 bases, the J end lost 7 bases, and 13 bases lay between the germline ends.

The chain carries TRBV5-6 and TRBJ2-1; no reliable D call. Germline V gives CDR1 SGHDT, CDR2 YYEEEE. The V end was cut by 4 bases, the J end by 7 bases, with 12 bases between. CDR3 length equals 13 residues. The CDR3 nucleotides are TGTGCCAGCAGCGGCCCTCCAGTAAATGAGCAGTTCTTC. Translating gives CASSGPPVNEQFF.

CDR3 bases: TGTGCCAGCAGCGTAGGCCCGGGGGGGGAGACCCAGTACTTC. Translated, it gives CASSVGPGGETQYF. The chain recombines TRBV9 with TRBJ2-5; 8 nucleotides agree with TRBD2. Trimming cost V 0 bases and J 5 bases; bases outside gene matches: 3. This CDR3 has 14 residues. Germline assignment: CDR1 SGDLS and CDR2 YYNGEE.

CDR3 amino acids: CSVVGPPGANVLTF. CDR3 nucleotide sequence: TGCAGCGTTGTGGGGCCCCCTGGGGCCAACGTCCTGACTTTC. This chain links TRBV29-1 with TRBJ2-6; maybe TRBD1 (5 bases). Per germline, CDR1 SQVTM and CDR2 ANQGSEA. The CDR3 consists of 14 residues. Trimming took 4 bases from V and 2 from J, leaving 9 bases between them. The variable domain in full, completed from reference TRBV29-1 and TRBJ2-6, reads SAVISQKPSRDICQRGTSLTIQCQVDSQVTMMFWYRQQPGQSLTLIATANQGSEATYESGFVIDKFPISRPNLTFSTLTVSNMSPEDSSIYLCSVVGPPGANVLTFGAGSRLTVL.

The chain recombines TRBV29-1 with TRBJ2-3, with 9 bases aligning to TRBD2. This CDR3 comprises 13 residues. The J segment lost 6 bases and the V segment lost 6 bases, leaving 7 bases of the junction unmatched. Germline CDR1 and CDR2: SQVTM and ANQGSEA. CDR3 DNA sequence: TGCAGCGTCGTGCGGGGGGGCTGGGATACGCAGTATTTT. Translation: CSVVRGGWDTQYF.

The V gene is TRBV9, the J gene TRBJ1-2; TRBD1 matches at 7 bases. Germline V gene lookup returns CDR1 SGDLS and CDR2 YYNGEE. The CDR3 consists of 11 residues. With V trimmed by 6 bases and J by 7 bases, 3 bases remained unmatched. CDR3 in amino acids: CASKGAVGYTF. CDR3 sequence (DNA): TGTGCCAGCAAGGGGGCCGTTGGCTACACCTTC.

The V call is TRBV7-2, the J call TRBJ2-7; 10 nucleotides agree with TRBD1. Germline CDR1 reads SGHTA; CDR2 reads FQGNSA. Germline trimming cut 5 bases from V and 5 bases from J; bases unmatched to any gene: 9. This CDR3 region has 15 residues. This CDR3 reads CASSHPTGGEHEQYF. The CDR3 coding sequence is TGTGCCAGCAGCCATCCGACAGGGGGCGAGCACGAGCAGTACTTC.

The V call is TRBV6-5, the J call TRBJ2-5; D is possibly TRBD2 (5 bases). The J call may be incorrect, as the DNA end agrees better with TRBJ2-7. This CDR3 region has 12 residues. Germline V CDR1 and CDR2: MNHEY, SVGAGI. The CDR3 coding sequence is TGTGCCAGCAGTTACACGGGGTACGAGCAGTACTTC. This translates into CASSYTGYEQYF.

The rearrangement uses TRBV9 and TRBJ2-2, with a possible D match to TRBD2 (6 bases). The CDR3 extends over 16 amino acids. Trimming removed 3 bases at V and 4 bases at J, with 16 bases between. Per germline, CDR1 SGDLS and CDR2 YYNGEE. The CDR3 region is CASSDTSSPVTGELFF. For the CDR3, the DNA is TGTGCCAGCAGCGACACTAGCTCTCCCGTCACCGGGGAGCTGTTTTTT.

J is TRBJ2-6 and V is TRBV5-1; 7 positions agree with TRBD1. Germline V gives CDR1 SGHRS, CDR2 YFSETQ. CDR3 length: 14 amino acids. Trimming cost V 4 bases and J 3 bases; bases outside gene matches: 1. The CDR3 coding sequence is TGCGCCAGCAGCACAGGGGTTGGGGCCAACGTCCTGACTTTC. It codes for CASSTGVGANVLTF.

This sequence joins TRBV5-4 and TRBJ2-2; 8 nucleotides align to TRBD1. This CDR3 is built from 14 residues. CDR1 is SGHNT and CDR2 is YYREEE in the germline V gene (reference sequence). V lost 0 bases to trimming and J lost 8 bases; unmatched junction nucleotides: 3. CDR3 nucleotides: TGTGCCAGCAGCTTGGGACAGGGGTATGGGGAGCTGTTTTTT. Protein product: CASSLGQGYGELFF.

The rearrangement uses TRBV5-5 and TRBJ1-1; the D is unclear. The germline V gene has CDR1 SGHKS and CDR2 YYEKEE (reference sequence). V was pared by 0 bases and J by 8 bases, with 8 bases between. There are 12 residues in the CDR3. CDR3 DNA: TGTGCCAGCAGCTTGGTGGCCAGGGAAGCTTTCTTT. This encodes CASSLVAREAFF.

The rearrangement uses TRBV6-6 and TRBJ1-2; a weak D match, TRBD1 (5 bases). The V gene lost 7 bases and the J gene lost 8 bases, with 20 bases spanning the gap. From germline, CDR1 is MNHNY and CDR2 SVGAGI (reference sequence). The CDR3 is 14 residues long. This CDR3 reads CASMGEGRGWGYTF. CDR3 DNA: TGTGCCAGCATGGGGGAAGGGAGGGGCTGGGGCTACACCTTC.

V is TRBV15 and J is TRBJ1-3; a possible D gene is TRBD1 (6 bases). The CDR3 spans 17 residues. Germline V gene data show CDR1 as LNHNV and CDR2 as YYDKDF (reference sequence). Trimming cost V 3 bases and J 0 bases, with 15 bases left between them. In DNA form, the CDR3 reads TGTGCCACCAGCAGCCCGGACAGTCGAGTCTCTGGAAACACCATATATTTT. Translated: CATSSPDSRVSGNTIYF.

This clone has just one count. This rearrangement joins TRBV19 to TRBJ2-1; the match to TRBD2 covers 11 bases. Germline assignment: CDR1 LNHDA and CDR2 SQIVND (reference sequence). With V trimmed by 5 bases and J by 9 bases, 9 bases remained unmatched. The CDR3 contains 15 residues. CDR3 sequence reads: CASSLLAGGRGEQFF. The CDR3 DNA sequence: TGTGCCAGTAGTCTTCTAGCGGGGGGCCGGGGTGAGCAGTTCTTC.

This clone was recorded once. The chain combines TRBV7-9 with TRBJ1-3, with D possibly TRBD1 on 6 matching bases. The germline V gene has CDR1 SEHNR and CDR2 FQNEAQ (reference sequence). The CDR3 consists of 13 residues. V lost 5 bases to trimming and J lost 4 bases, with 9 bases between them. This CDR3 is CASSRTEGNTIYF. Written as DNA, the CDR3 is TGTGCCAGCAGCCGGACAGAGGGAAACACCATATATTTT.

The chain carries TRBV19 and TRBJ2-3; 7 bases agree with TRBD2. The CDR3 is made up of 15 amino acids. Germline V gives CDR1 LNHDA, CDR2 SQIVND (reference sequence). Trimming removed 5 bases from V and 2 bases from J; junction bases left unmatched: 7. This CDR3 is CASSPKRGYTDTQYF. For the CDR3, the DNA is TGTGCCAGTAGTCCCAAGCGGGGCTACACAGATACGCAGTATTTT.

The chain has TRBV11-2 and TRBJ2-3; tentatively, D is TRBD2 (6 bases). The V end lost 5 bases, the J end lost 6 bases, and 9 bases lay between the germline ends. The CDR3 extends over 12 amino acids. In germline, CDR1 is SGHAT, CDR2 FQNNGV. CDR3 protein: CASSVAGDTQYF. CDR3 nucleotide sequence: TGTGCCAGCAGCGTTGCGGGGGATACGCAGTATTTT.

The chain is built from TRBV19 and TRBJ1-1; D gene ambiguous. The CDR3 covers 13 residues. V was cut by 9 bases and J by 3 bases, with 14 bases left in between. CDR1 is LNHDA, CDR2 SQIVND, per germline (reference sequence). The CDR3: CASGPVGDTEAFF. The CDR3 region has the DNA TGTGCCAGCGGACCCGTCGGGGACACTGAAGCTTTCTTT.

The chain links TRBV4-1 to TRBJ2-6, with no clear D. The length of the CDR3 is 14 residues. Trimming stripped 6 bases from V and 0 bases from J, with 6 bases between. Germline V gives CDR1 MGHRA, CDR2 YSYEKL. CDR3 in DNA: TGCGCCAGCAGTTGGCCCTCTGGGGCCAACGTCCTGACTTTC. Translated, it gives CASSWPSGANVLTF.

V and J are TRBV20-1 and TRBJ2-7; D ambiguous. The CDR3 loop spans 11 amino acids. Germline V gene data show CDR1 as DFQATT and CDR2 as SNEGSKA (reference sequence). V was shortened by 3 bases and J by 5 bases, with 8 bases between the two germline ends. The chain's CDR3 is CSASPSDEQYF. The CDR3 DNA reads TGCAGTGCTAGCCCCTCAGACGAGCAGTACTTC.